This TCR beta chain was retrieved from a study of blood T cell repertoires in COVID-19. Sequenced by immunoSEQ multiplex PCR; TCRdb stores in-frame clones only, minus some. The profile shows approximately 250,000 clones, 84% of them singletons. The germline V gene encodes CDR1 SGHTA and CDR2 FQGNSA. Trimming at V came to 2 bases and at J to 4 bases, leaving 6 bases not matched to a gene. The CDR3 spans 15 residues. The material sequenced was peripheral blood. The source of this sequence is a woman between 40 and 55 years old who had recovered from COVID-19. The J gene is TRBJ1-2, the V gene TRBV7-2; 8 bases match TRBD1. As DNA, the CDR3 is TGTGCCAGCAGCTTATCCAGGGGGCCGGTCTATGGCTACACCTTC. As protein: CASSLSRGPVYGYTF.